Below are 23 T cell receptor beta chains sequenced from a single sample in a study of CD4 T cells in relation to SARS-CoV-2 and coronaviruses. This table comes from immunoSEQ multiplex PCR, and its TCRdb copy is limited to in-frame clones, with some not included. The data show just under 65,000 clones, with about 95% seen just once and around 0.13% held by the top ten. CD4+ T cells from unexposed donors were obtained before the COVID-19 pandemic (2011-2018). Sequencing was done on a sample of naive CD4+ T cells from PBMCs. Noted subset: naive CD4+ T cells isolated by negative enrichment. These receptors were obtained from a human donor in good health.

This clone was observed once. The chain couples TRBV20-1 to TRBJ1-1, with D unresolved. The germline V and J ends were trimmed by 0 bases and 10 bases, with 9 bases remaining between them. This CDR3 region has 11 residues. CDR1 is DFQATT and CDR2 is SNEGSKA in the germline V gene (reference sequence). Here the CDR3 reads CSAREQRGAFF. CDR3 DNA sequence: TGCAGTGCTAGAGAACAGCGGGGAGCTTTCTTT.

The J gene is TRBJ2-7, the V gene TRBV11-2, with 13 bases matching TRBD2. V was pared by 4 bases and J by 3 bases, with 12 bases of the junction left unmatched. From germline, CDR1 is SGHAT and CDR2 FQNNGV. The CDR3 runs 18 residues. The CDR3 here is CASSSHFDGLAGVYEQYF. In nucleotides, the CDR3 is TGTGCCAGCAGCTCCCACTTCGACGGACTAGCGGGAGTCTACGAGCAGTACTTC.

This clone was observed a single time. The V call is TRBV4-1, the J call TRBJ2-5, with 12 bases identical to TRBD2. The CDR3 has 16 residues. V gave up 1 base and J gave up 4 bases; unmatched junction bases: 4. Germline V CDR1 and CDR2: MGHRA, YSYEKL. CDR3 nucleotide sequence: TGCGCCAGCAGCCAAGTGGGACTAGCGGGCTTAGAGACCCAGTACTTC. This translates into CASSQVGLAGLETQYF.

This rearrangement joins TRBV11-2 to TRBJ2-7, with D possibly TRBD1 on 5 matching bases. Trimming shortened V by 1 base and J by 5 bases, and 12 bases separated the two germline ends. Germline V gives CDR1 SGHAT, CDR2 FQNNGV. CDR3 length equals 14 residues. The CDR3 spells CASSLAPGSNEQYF. The CDR3, as DNA: TGTGCCAGCAGCTTAGCACCAGGGTCAAACGAGCAGTACTTC.

V is TRBV10-3 and J is TRBJ1-6; D gene ambiguous. The CDR3 consists of 17 residues. V dropped 0 bases and J dropped 7 bases, with 16 bases sitting between them. Per the germline V gene, CDR1 is ENHRY and CDR2 is SYGVKD. The CDR3 region is CAISESRVSRENSPLHF. CDR3 DNA: TGTGCCATCAGTGAGTCGAGGGTCTCAAGGGAGAATTCACCCCTCCACTTT.

CDR3 loop: CASTAGQGRGEQYF. CDR3 bases: TGTGCCAGCACAGCAGGGCAGGGGCGGGGGGAGCAGTACTTC. The genes are TRBV28 and TRBJ2-7; perhaps TRBD2 as D (7 bases). V was clipped by 7 bases and J by 7 bases, with 20 bases between them. Germline V gene sequence: CDR1 MDHEN, CDR2 SYDVKM. The CDR3 is 14 residues long. Supplemented by reference TRBV28 and TRBJ2-7, the full variable domain reads DVKVTQSSRYLVKRTGEKVFLECVQDMDHENMFWYRQDPGLGLRLIYFSYDVKMKEKGDIPEGYSVSREKKERFSLILESASTNQTSMYLCASTAGQGRGEQYFGPGTRLTVT.

The J gene is TRBJ2-7, the V gene TRBV21-1; the table's D call, TRBD1, was not checked against the DNA. TRBV21-1 is given as a pseudogene. This CDR3 is built from 16 residues. The CDR3: CASSLPRDRVLYEQYF. The CDR3 DNA reads TGTGCCAGCAGCCTCCCCCGGGACAGGGTTCTGTACGAGCAGTACTTC.

The chain employs TRBV10-1 and TRBJ2-3; maybe TRBD2 (6 bases). The germline CDR1 and CDR2 sequences are WNHNN and SYGVQD (reference sequence). Trimming shortened V by 6 bases and J by 3 bases, and 16 bases separated the two germline ends. This CDR3 contains 15 residues. The CDR3: CASRVEGGGTDTQYF. As DNA, the CDR3 is TGCGCCAGCAGGGTAGAGGGAGGAGGAACAGATACGCAGTATTTT.

The J gene is TRBJ2-3, the V gene TRBV7-9; TRBD2 is a possible D gene (5 bases). Germline V gene lookup returns CDR1 SEHNR and CDR2 FQNEAQ (reference sequence). V was clipped by 4 bases and J by 5 bases, with 19 bases between them. The CDR3 sequence is 16 residues long. CDR3 sequence reads: CASSSGPGFAKDTQYF. CDR3 sequence (DNA): TGTGCCAGCAGCTCAGGACCGGGATTCGCTAAAGATACGCAGTATTTT.

J is TRBJ2-7 and V is TRBV9, with D hard to call. CDR1 SGDLS and CDR2 YYNGEE come from the germline V gene. Trimming removed 0 bases from V and 2 bases from J, with 12 bases in between. The CDR3 runs to 15 residues. The DNA of the CDR3 is TGTGCCAGCAGCGTAGACTTGGGTCCGGCCTACGAGCAGTACTTC. The encoded protein is CASSVDLGPAYEQYF. Full variable domain (rest looked up from reference TRBV9 and TRBJ2-7): DSGVTQTPKHLITATGQRVTLRCSPRSGDLSVYWYQQSLDQGLQFLIQYYNGEERAKGNILERFSAQQFPDLHSELNLSSLELGDSALYFCASSVDLGPAYEQYFGPGTRLTVT.

This clone was seen a single time. The genes are TRBV30 and TRBJ1-4, with TRBD1 as a possible D gene (6 bases). In germline, CDR1 is GTSNPN, CDR2 SVGIG (reference sequence). The CDR3 sequence is 15 residues long. Deletions cut 1 base from V and 8 bases from J, with 17 bases between. DNA for the CDR3: TGTGCCTGGAGTGCCCCGACAGGTTTGAACGAAAAACTGTTTTTT. This encodes CAWSAPTGLNEKLFF.

The V and J genes are TRBV24-1 and TRBJ2-7, with 7 bases that match TRBD1. The CDR3 sequence is 15 residues long. Germline lookup yields CDR1 KGHDR and CDR2 SFDVKD. V lost 4 bases, J lost 6 bases, and 11 bases stayed unmatched. The CDR3 DNA is TGTGCCACCAGTGAAAGCCCGGGACAGATAAGCGAGCAGTACTTC. Amino acids: CATSESPGQISEQYF.

There are a few counts of this clone. This rearrangement joins TRBV28 to TRBJ1-6; D call uncertain. Trimming took off 4 bases at V and 8 bases at J, with 12 bases between the two ends. This CDR3 spans 14 amino acids. Germline CDR1 and CDR2: MDHEN and SYDVKM. CDR3 in amino acids: CASSSSTLHSPLHF. The CDR3 nucleotides are TGTGCCAGCAGTTCCTCGACCCTACATTCACCCCTCCACTTT.

V gene TRBV4-2 combines with J gene TRBJ2-6; D is uncertain. Trimming left V 4 bases short and J 0 bases short, with 19 bases between. CDR1 LGHNA and CDR2 YNFKEQ come from the germline V gene. CDR3 length: 19 residues. CDR3 loop: CASSRNSARPNSGANVLTF. CDR3 in DNA: TGTGCCAGCAGCCGAAACTCCGCTCGTCCGAACTCTGGGGCCAACGTCCTGACTTTC.

This chain joins TRBV19 and TRBJ2-7; 8 bases agree with TRBD1. Germline CDR1 is LNHDA and CDR2 is SQIVND (reference sequence). The junction had 13 bases not matched to a gene; V was cut back by 4 bases and J by 5 bases. This CDR3 spans 16 amino acids. This chain's CDR3 is CASSTGRQGARHEQYF. In DNA form, the CDR3 reads TGTGCCAGTAGTACCGGTCGGCAGGGGGCTCGCCACGAGCAGTACTTC.

This chain connects TRBV28 to TRBJ1-2, with D unresolved. The CDR3 has 11 residues. Germline CDR1 reads MDHEN; CDR2 reads SYDVKM. V was cut by 3 bases and J by 4 bases, with 3 bases left in between. The chain's CDR3 is CASSFLYGYTF. The CDR3, as DNA: TGTGCCAGCAGTTTTCTCTATGGCTACACCTTC.

The rearrangement links TRBV5-4 to TRBJ1-3; tentative D call: TRBD1 (6 bases). V lost 0 bases, J lost 3 bases, and 10 bases lay in between. Germline V lookup: CDR1 SGHNT, CDR2 YYREEE (reference sequence). The CDR3 loop spans 15 amino acids. The CDR3 bases are TGTGCCAGCAGCTTGGATTGGGGGCTTGGAAACACCATATATTTT. Translation gives CASSLDWGLGNTIYF.

This clone was observed a single time. V usage is TRBV7-3 and J usage is TRBJ2-7; D call uncertain. Trimming left V 5 bases short and J 0 bases short, with 2 bases between. This CDR3 region has 11 residues. Germline-derived CDR1 and CDR2 are SGHTA and FQGTGA. As DNA, the CDR3 is TGTGCCAGCAGCAACTCCTACGAGCAGTACTTC. It encodes CASSNSYEQYF.

This chain joins TRBV4-2 and TRBJ2-7, with 9 nucleotides matching TRBD2. CDR1 is LGHNA and CDR2 is YNFKEQ in the germline V gene. After removal of 4 bases from V and 2 bases from J, the junction contained 9 bases not matched to a gene. The CDR3 covers 16 residues. DNA of the CDR3: TGTGCCAGCAGCCCACCTAGCGGGACCGGAGCCTACGAGCAGTACTTC. This gives the protein CASSPPSGTGAYEQYF.

This clone came up once. The chain carries TRBV27 and TRBJ2-7; 7 bases are shared with TRBD2. The CDR3 spans 15 residues. CDR1 is MNHEY and CDR2 is SMNVEV in the germline V gene (reference sequence). Losses at the gene ends were 2 bases for V and 5 bases for J; bases not matched to a gene: 9. CDR3 protein: CASSLMAAGVDEQYF. As DNA, the CDR3 is TGTGCCAGCAGTTTAATGGCGGCGGGAGTTGACGAGCAGTACTTC.

This clone occurred a few times. This chain uses TRBV7-9 with TRBJ2-7; TRBD1 agrees at 11 bases. CDR1 is SEHNR and CDR2 is FQNEAQ in the germline V gene (reference sequence). This CDR3 region has 17 residues. V lost 5 bases, J lost 4 bases, and 13 bases stayed unmatched. As DNA, the CDR3 is TGTGCCAGCAGCCAAGGGACAGGGGGAGTCAACTTGTACGAGCAGTACTTC. It yields the protein CASSQGTGGVNLYEQYF.

The chain couples TRBV5-4 to TRBJ2-7; TRBD1 matches 7 bases. The CDR3 is 16 amino acids. The germline V gene encodes CDR1 SGHNT and CDR2 YYREEE (reference sequence). The J segment lost 2 bases and the V segment lost 3 bases, leaving 11 bases of the junction unmatched. The DNA for the CDR3 is TGTGCCAGCAGCTCCGAACCTGGTACAGGGGCCTACGAGCAGTACTTC. It is translated as CASSSEPGTGAYEQYF.

The DNA of the CDR3 is TGTGCCAGCAGCATGCCGCGACAAGGCTATGGCTACACCTTC. Translation gives CASSMPRQGYGYTF. This rearrangement joins TRBV7-9 to TRBJ1-2; no clear D. Trimming left V 5 bases short and J 4 bases short, with 14 bases between. The CDR3 is made up of 14 amino acids. Germline-derived CDR1 and CDR2 are SEHNR and FQNEAQ (reference sequence).